The sequence of this T cell receptor (beta chain) was determined in a study of T cell repertoires in ileal Crohn's disease. Across the whole study: At surgery, roughly 35% of patients smoked, with median disease duration 7.9 years.

The CDR3 sequence is 16 residues long. Germline V gene data show CDR1 as SGHRS and CDR2 as YFSETQ. As concerns this clone: What it binds is unknown.

Only in-frame clones appear in the TCRdb table, and some are missing; sequencing was by immunoSEQ multiplex PCR. The data show around 15,000 clones, roughly 87% seen once. The study, taken as a whole, reports: Mucosal expansions were suggested to be mainly CD8 T cells. Compared with non-smokers, active smokers at surgery showed more clonal expansions.

This TCR derives from an adult with Crohn's disease. Sequencing was done on a sample of ileal tissue. The chain combines TRBV5-1 with TRBJ2-5, with 7 positions matching TRBD1. The tail of the sequence fits TRBJ2-7 better, so the J call may be wrong. The CDR3 spells CASSLNRQGAGYEQYF. CDR3 in DNA: TGCGCCAGCAGCTTGAACCGACAGGGCGCGGGCTACGAGCAGTACTTC.